The 4 T cell receptor beta chains in this list originate from one sample, sequenced in a study of CD8+CD57+ T cells in acquired aplastic anemia (dated by TCRdb to the late 2010s). Sequencing used an Illumina HiSeq 2000. TCR beta VDJ combination and CDR3 sequence profiling used genomic DNA as the template. The public reads were reprocessed in TCRdb via fastp at Q25 and MiXCR, keeping in-frame beta chains. Entries are consolidated by CDR3 protein sequence, retaining the most common genes and DNA. Across this sample there are around 200,000 distinct CDR3 sequences, with 48% seen only once. The top ten clonotypes cover around 8.8% of the sample. Patients chosen for sequencing had shown expansion of CD8+CD57+ cells by flow cytometry. The sequenced sample was sorted CD4+, CD8+, or CD8+CD57+ T cells (not recorded which) from PBMCs. Source of these receptors: a human donor with aplastic anemia.

The chain uses TRBV20-1 and TRBJ2-5, with TRBD2 identical over 7 bases. The junction had 13 bases not matched to a gene; V was cut back by 4 bases and J by 5 bases. The CDR3 sequence is 15 residues long. Germline V CDR1 and CDR2: DFQATT, SNEGSKA (reference sequence). In DNA form, the CDR3 reads TGCAGTGCTACCCCCGACGGCCTGGGGGGGGAGACCCAGTACTTC. Protein: CSATPDGLGGETQYF.

The sample holds one count of this clonotype. One end of the junction is discordant with germline, which a read error may explain. This chain connects TRBV19 to TRBJ1-5; a possible D gene is TRBD1 (6 bases). Germline lookup yields CDR1 LNHDA and CDR2 SQIVND (reference sequence). The CDR3 is 12 residues long. CDR3 DNA: TGCGCCACACAGGGTAGGTCTCAGCCCCAGCATTTT. Protein product: CATQGRSQPQHF.

The sample holds many counts of this clonotype. The chain joins TRBV29-1 to TRBJ1-2; no clear D gene. Germline CDR1 reads SQVTM; CDR2 reads ANQGSEA. V lost 4 bases and J lost 4, with 10 bases in between. This CDR3 region has 12 residues. The CDR3 coding sequence is TGCAGCGTTGTCCGCGGAAGCTATGGCTACACCTTC. Its translation is CSVVRGSYGYTF.

This clonotype is classed as medium-sized (0.01 to 0.1%). The chain is built from TRBV15 and TRBJ1-6, with D hard to call. Trimming cost V 0 bases and J 10 bases, with 16 bases left between them. Germline V gene sequence: CDR1 LNHNV, CDR2 YYDKDF (reference sequence). The CDR3 spans 16 residues. CDR3 sequence: CATSRDPIRLGSPLHF. For the CDR3, the DNA is TGTGCCACCAGCAGAGACCCAATTCGACTTGGCTCACCCCTCCACTTT. Supplemented by reference TRBV15 and TRBJ1-6, the full variable domain reads DAMVIQNPRYQVTQFGKPVTLSCSQTLNHNVMYWYQQKSSQAPKLLFHYYDKDFNNEADTPDNFQSRRPNTSFCFLDIRSPGLGDTAMYLCATSRDPIRLGSPLHFGNGTRLTVT.